The 10 T cell receptor beta chains in this list originate from one sample, sequenced in a study of shared T cell receptors in the human thymus. Using immunoSEQ multiplex PCR, the repertoire was profiled, and TCRdb retains in-frame clones only, with some absent. The sample carries about 660,000 clones, 70% to 90% recorded once. These same records also appear under a second study, on human thymus T cells.

Sequences were obtained from thymocytes. The receptors here all came from a boy in the first two years of life with a congenital heart defect.

This clone appeared a single time. The chain combines TRBV2 with TRBJ1-2; D uncertain. V lost 6 bases and J 1 base, leaving 9 bases between the germline ends. CDR3 length: 13 residues. Germline-derived CDR1 and CDR2 are SNHLY and FYNNEI. CDR3 coding DNA: TGTGCCAGCAGGGCGACAAGTAACTATGGCTACACCTTC. Translation: CASRATSNYGYTF.

The DNA of the CDR3 is TGTGCCAGCAGTTTCTCCTCCCCAGGCGGCATGCGGGACACTGAAGCTTTCTTT. It specifies CASSFSSPGGMRDTEAFF. This sequence joins TRBV27 and TRBJ1-1, with D unclear. Trimming pared 3 bases from V and 3 bases from J, leaving 23 bases between. Germline V gene sequence: CDR1 MNHEY, CDR2 SMNVEV (reference sequence). The CDR3 sequence is 18 residues long.

This clone was seen only once. V and J are TRBV11-3 and TRBJ1-1; unclear D gene. The germline V and J ends were trimmed by 6 bases and 2 bases, with 16 bases remaining between them. The V gene's germline CDR1 is SGHNT and CDR2 YENEEA. This CDR3 contains 15 residues. This chain's CDR3 is CASRQPGNKNTEAFF. CDR3 DNA sequence: TGTGCCAGCAGGCAACCGGGAAACAAAAACACTGAAGCTTTCTTT. The whole variable domain, remainder taken from reference TRBV11-3 and TRBJ1-1, is EAGVVQSPRYKIIEKKQPVAFWCNPISGHNTLYWYLQNLGQGPELLIRYENEEAVDDSQLPKDRFSAERLKGVDSTLKIQPAELGDSAVYLCASRQPGNKNTEAFFGQGTRLTVV.

The chain couples TRBV27 to TRBJ2-1; TRBD1 might be the D (5 bases). This CDR3 is 14 amino acids long. V was pared by 4 bases and J by 5 bases, with 12 bases between. Per the germline V gene, CDR1 is MNHEY and CDR2 is SMNVEV (reference sequence). CDR3 nucleotides: TGTGCCAGCAGTTCTAGGGGTCCCCACAATGAGCAGTTCTTC. As protein: CASSSRGPHNEQFF.

The chain carries TRBV5-1 and TRBJ2-1, with TRBD2 identical over 12 bases. J was trimmed by 0 bases and V by 3 bases; bases with no gene match: 4. The CDR3 has 17 amino acids. Germline V gene lookup returns CDR1 SGHRS and CDR2 YFSETQ. CDR3: CASSYGLAGSSYNEQFF. The CDR3, as DNA: TGCGCCAGCAGCTACGGACTAGCGGGGAGCTCCTACAATGAGCAGTTCTTC.

Worth noting for this clone: In the same sample, other DNA sequences code for this CDR3. The chain carries TRBV27 and TRBJ1-2, with 11 bases identical to TRBD1. V trimming: 7 bases; J trimming: 2 bases; junction bases outside the gene matches: 9. Germline V lookup: CDR1 MNHEY, CDR2 SMNVEV (reference sequence). The CDR3 length is 16 residues. The CDR3 loop is CASTSGTGGVNYGYTF. The DNA for the CDR3 is TGTGCCAGCACCTCCGGGACAGGGGGGGTGAACTATGGCTACACCTTC.

The chain combines TRBV2 with TRBJ2-1; 7 bases map to TRBD2. This CDR3 is 18 amino acids long. Trimming at V came to 2 bases and at J to 7 bases, leaving 17 bases not matched to a gene. Germline V gene lookup returns CDR1 SNHLY and CDR2 FYNNEI. The CDR3 DNA sequence: TGTGCCAGCAGTGAAACAAACCTCAGGGACGCGGGAGATAATGAGCAGTTCTTC. This gives the protein CASSETNLRDAGDNEQFF. Based on the CDR3 plus reference TRBV2 and TRBJ2-1, the full variable domain is EPEVTQTPSHQVTQMGQEVILRCVPISNHLYFYWYRQILGQKVEFLVSFYNNEISEKSEIFDDQFSVERPDGSNFTLKIRSTKLEDSAMYFCASSETNLRDAGDNEQFFGPGTRLTVL.

This clone was found a few times. The chain employs TRBV7-8 and TRBJ2-2, with 8 bases fitting TRBD2. This CDR3 is 19 amino acids long. V lost 0 bases and J lost 7; bases outside the gene matches: 16. From germline, CDR1 is SGHVS and CDR2 FQNEAQ. The CDR3 bases are TGTGCCAGCAGCTTAGCGGAGACTAGCGAGTCCAAGGACAGCGGGGAGCTGTTTTTT. Amino acid sequence: CASSLAETSESKDSGELFF. Based on the CDR3 plus reference TRBV7-8 and TRBJ2-2, the full variable domain is GAGVSQSPRYKVAKRGQDVALRCDPISGHVSLFWYQQALGQGPEFLTYFQNEAQLDKSGLPSDRFFAERPEGSVSTLKIQRTQQEDSAVYLCASSLAETSESKDSGELFFGEGSRLTVL.

This chain connects TRBV30 to TRBJ2-3; 8 bases agree with TRBD1. Germline CDR1 and CDR2: GTSNPN and SVGIG (reference sequence). The trim removed 4 bases at V and 1 base at J, leaving 4 bases unmatched. This CDR3 has 14 amino acids. The CDR3 reads CAWNPRGRTDTQYF. DNA of the CDR3: TGTGCCTGGAATCCCAGGGGGCGCACAGATACGCAGTATTTT. The full variable domain, its missing parts supplied by reference TRBV30 and TRBJ2-3, is SQTIHQWPATLVQPVGSPLSLECTVEGTSNPNLYWYRQAAGRGLQLLFYSVGIGQISSEVPQNLSASRPQDRQFILSSKKLLLSDSGFYLCAWNPRGRTDTQYFGPGTRLTVL.

The rearrangement links TRBV15 to TRBJ2-7, with 10 nucleotides matching TRBD2. Trimming cost V 1 base and J 7 bases; bases outside gene matches: 19. The CDR3 loop spans 19 amino acids. CDR1 is LNHNV and CDR2 is YYDKDF in the germline V gene (reference sequence). CDR3 sequence: CATSRAASGSSRSLWEQYF. As DNA, the CDR3 is TGTGCCACCAGCAGAGCGGCTAGCGGGAGTTCTAGGTCGTTATGGGAGCAGTACTTC.